What follows are 27 T cell receptor beta chains derived from one specimen sequenced in a study of graft-versus-host responses after intestinal transplantation. Investigators plated roughly 200,000 CFSE-labeled responder cells together with roughly 200,000 irradiated stimulator cells labeled with violet dye. The protocol was immunoSEQ multiplex PCR, while the TCRdb copy is restricted to in-frame clones and leaves out a portion. The table has about 14,000 clones, roughly a third seen once. Specimen: alloreactive CD8+ T cells from a mixed lymphocyte reaction culture, collected before intestinal transplant. As for subset: CFSE-low proliferating T cells sorted from approximately six-day pre-transplant mixed lymphocyte reaction (GvH or HvG direction). The receptors derive from a human patient who received an intestinal transplant.

This clone is deemed medium-sized. The chain joins TRBV10-3 to TRBJ1-3, with D tentatively TRBD1 (5 bases). Per the germline V gene, CDR1 is ENHRY and CDR2 is SYGVKD. The CDR3 consists of 15 residues. Trimming pared 0 bases from V and 0 bases from J, leaving 6 bases between. The DNA of the CDR3 is TGTGCCATCAGTGAGTCGACAGTCTCTGGAAACACCATATATTTT. This translates into CAISESTVSGNTIYF.

In this sample, this clone turned up a few times. A junction end diverges from the germline sequence, so it may reflect a read error. J is TRBJ2-7 and V is TRBV20-1, with 7 bases aligning to TRBD2. The CDR3 sequence is 11 residues long. Germline CDR1 is DFQATT and CDR2 is SNEGSKA (reference sequence). This CDR3 reads CSARVGGVDFF. The CDR3 DNA is TGCAGTGCTAGGGTGGGGGGGGTGGATTTCTTC.

The chain couples TRBV27 to TRBJ2-1; D is unresolved. This CDR3 is built from 15 residues. Germline lookup yields CDR1 MNHEY and CDR2 SMNVEV (reference sequence). V lost 0 bases and J lost 8, with 14 bases in between. The CDR3 here is CASSLSSPPGDEQFF. CDR3 DNA: TGTGCCAGCAGTTTATCTAGCCCCCCTGGGGATGAGCAGTTCTTC.

The chain joins TRBV6-5 to TRBJ2-7; 13 nucleotides match TRBD2. Looked up from germline, CDR1 is MNHEY and CDR2 is SVGAGI. J was trimmed by 6 bases and V by 2 bases; bases with no gene match: 4. The CDR3 has 15 amino acids. As DNA, the CDR3 is TGTGCCAGCAGTTACACTAGCGGGGGGGCCAGCGAGCAGTACTTC. This gives the protein CASSYTSGGASEQYF.

The J gene is TRBJ2-2, the V gene TRBV6-4; D perhaps matches TRBD1 (7 bases). Germline V lookup: CDR1 MRHNA, CDR2 SNTAGT. Trimming took off 4 bases at V and 1 base at J, with 19 bases between the two ends. The CDR3 length is 18 residues. The CDR3 is CASSVFWAGQMNTGELFF. CDR3 sequence (DNA): TGTGCCAGCAGTGTTTTTTGGGCGGGACAGATGAACACCGGGGAGCTGTTTTTT.

This chain joins TRBV6-4 and TRBJ1-6; no firm D call. Germline CDR1 reads MRHNA; CDR2 reads SNTAGT. This CDR3 spans 15 amino acids. V lost 4 bases, J lost 0 bases, and 7 bases lay in between. This CDR3 reads CASSAFSSYNSPLHF. CDR3 sequence (DNA): TGTGCCAGCAGTGCATTCTCCTCCTATAATTCACCCCTCCACTTT.

This clone was counted between two and nine times. V and J are TRBV15 and TRBJ2-7, with TRBD2 as a possible D gene (5 bases). The CDR3 has 15 residues. Germline assignment: CDR1 LNHNV and CDR2 YYDKDF (reference sequence). The V end was cut by 0 bases, the J end by 7 bases, with 16 bases between. The CDR3, as DNA: TGTGCCACCAGCAGAGATCTGGGTGGAGGACGGGAGCAGTACTTC. Residues: CATSRDLGGGREQYF.

A few counts support this clone. The chain carries TRBV2 and TRBJ1-6, with D perhaps TRBD1 (6 bases). V was pared by 9 bases and J by 0 bases, with 15 bases between. This CDR3 region has 16 residues. The germline gives CDR1 SNHLY, CDR2 FYNNEI. CDR3 loop: CASARDTSSYNSPLHF. CDR3 nucleotides: TGTGCCAGTGCGCGGGACACGAGCTCCTATAATTCACCCCTCCACTTT.

This clone was seen only a few times. This chain uses TRBV13 with TRBJ2-5, with D possibly TRBD1 on 6 matching bases. The germline gives CDR1 PRHDT, CDR2 FYEKMQ (reference sequence). CDR3 size: 14 residues. V lost 5 bases to trimming and J lost 3 bases, with 13 bases between them. This CDR3 is CASSAREGEETQYF. The CDR3 coding sequence is TGTGCCAGCAGCGCCCGAGAGGGGGAAGAGACCCAGTACTTC.

This clone was recorded a few times. The chain uses TRBV4-1 and TRBJ1-2; D is possibly TRBD1 (5 bases). Trimming shortened V by 1 base and J by 8 bases, and 17 bases separated the two germline ends. The CDR3 runs to 15 residues. Germline V gene data show CDR1 as MGHRA and CDR2 as YSYEKL. CDR3 protein: CASSQVWGRGKGYTF. In DNA, the CDR3 is TGCGCCAGCAGCCAAGTATGGGGTAGGGGCAAGGGCTACACCTTC.

The chain recombines TRBV4-1 with TRBJ1-1, with D maybe TRBD1 (5 bases). This CDR3 spans 14 amino acids. The V end lost 4 bases, the J end lost 4 bases, and 13 bases lay between the germline ends. Germline V gene lookup returns CDR1 MGHRA and CDR2 YSYEKL. CDR3 DNA sequence: TGCGCCAGCAGCCCACGGGGCGCGGGCACTGAAGCTTTCTTT. It is translated as CASSPRGAGTEAFF.

By share of the sample, this clone is medium-sized. V gene TRBV4-1 combines with J gene TRBJ1-3; the D gene is possibly TRBD1 (6 bases). The CDR3 covers 15 residues. Trimming removed 0 bases from V and 10 bases from J, with 16 bases in between. Germline V gives CDR1 MGHRA, CDR2 YSYEKL. CDR3 loop: CASSQEIQGGGTIYF. CDR3 DNA: TGCGCCAGCAGCCAAGAGATACAGGGAGGTGGGACCATATATTTT.

The chain is built from TRBV9 and TRBJ2-1; TRBD2 agrees at 10 bases. Germline-derived CDR1 and CDR2 are SGDLS and YYNGEE. Trimming cost V 4 bases and J 7 bases; bases outside gene matches: 14. This CDR3 has 17 residues. The CDR3 region is CASSPTDSGGLQNEQFF. The CDR3 DNA reads as TGTGCCAGCAGCCCCACCGATAGCGGGGGGCTGCAAAATGAGCAGTTCTTC.

There are a few counts of this clone. V usage is TRBV6-1 and J usage is TRBJ2-7, with 8 bases lining up with TRBD2. The CDR3 consists of 13 residues. The germline V gene encodes CDR1 MNHNS and CDR2 SASEGT. After removal of 8 bases from V and 3 bases from J, the junction contained 6 bases not matched to a gene. The CDR3 here is CASFGGRSYEQYF. The CDR3 nucleotides read TGTGCCAGCTTCGGCGGGAGGAGCTACGAGCAGTACTTC.

This clone has just a few counts. The genes are TRBV4-3 and TRBJ2-7, with 8 bases identical to TRBD1. The germline gives CDR1 LGHNA, CDR2 YSLEER. The CDR3 is 15 residues long. V lost 3 bases, J lost 0 bases, and 4 bases stayed unmatched. The CDR3 here is CASSHRQGSSYEQYF. CDR3 coding DNA: TGCGCCAGCAGCCACCGACAGGGGAGCTCCTACGAGCAGTACTTC.

J is TRBJ2-7 and V is TRBV7-9; D not certain. The CDR3 spans 12 residues. Germline V CDR1 and CDR2: SEHNR, FQNEAQ (reference sequence). With 5 bases removed from V and 6 bases from J, the gap between germline ends came to 11 bases. CDR3 amino acids: CASSPYPSEQYF. CDR3 nucleotide sequence: TGTGCCAGCAGCCCCTATCCCTCCGAGCAGTACTTC.

This rearrangement joins TRBV6-5 to TRBJ2-2; the D is unclear. This CDR3 is built from 12 residues. Germline loops: CDR1 MNHEY, CDR2 SVGAGI. The V end was cut by 4 bases, the J end by 6 bases, with 6 bases between. CDR3 protein: CASSWTAGELFF. CDR3 in DNA: TGTGCCAGCAGTTGGACGGCCGGGGAGCTGTTTTTT.

This clone came up a few times. The chain employs TRBV11-2 and TRBJ2-7; D unresolved. CDR1 and CDR2 (germline): SGHAT, FQNNGV. The V end lost 5 bases, the J end lost 4 bases, and 15 bases lay between the germline ends. The CDR3 covers 14 residues. Here the CDR3 reads CASSPTMDGYEQYF. DNA of the CDR3: TGTGCCAGCAGCCCAACGATGGACGGGTACGAGCAGTACTTC.

This clone was counted between two and nine times. This chain connects TRBV5-7 to TRBJ2-1, with 8 bases fitting TRBD1. TRBV5-7 is an open reading frame, and its role is uncertain. The CDR3 consists of 15 residues. Trimming at V came to 0 bases and at J to 5 bases, leaving 4 bases not matched to a gene. Here the CDR3 reads CASSLGQGAHNEQFF. CDR3 bases: TGTGCCAGCAGCTTGGGGCAGGGGGCGCACAATGAGCAGTTCTTC.

The V call is TRBV9, the J call TRBJ1-1; D possibly corresponds to TRBD1 (5 bases). Germline V gives CDR1 SGDLS, CDR2 YYNGEE. V lost 0 bases and J lost 4, with 13 bases in between. This CDR3 spans 15 amino acids. The CDR3 is CASSVEGEVTTEAFF. CDR3 nucleotides: TGTGCCAGCAGCGTAGAAGGGGAAGTGACCACTGAAGCTTTCTTT.

Judged by abundance, this clone is medium-sized. The chain uses TRBV7-2 and TRBJ2-7; D is ambiguous. Germline V lookup: CDR1 SGHTA, CDR2 FQGNSA. V lost 3 bases and J lost 0, with 3 bases in between. The CDR3 loop spans 12 amino acids. CDR3 sequence reads: CASSFTSYEQYF. The CDR3 bases are TGTGCCAGCAGCTTCACCTCCTACGAGCAGTACTTC. Filled out from reference TRBV7-2 and TRBJ2-7, the complete variable domain reads GAGVSQSPSNKVTEKGKDVELRCDPISGHTALYWYRQSLGQGLEFLIYFQGNSAPDKSGLPSDRFSAERTGGSVSTLTIQRTQQEDSAVYLCASSFTSYEQYFGPGTRLTVT.

The V and J genes are TRBV6-5 and TRBJ1-1; tentatively, D is TRBD1 (5 bases). Germline CDR1 MNHEY, CDR2 SVGAGI. V dropped 1 base and J dropped 4 bases, with 13 bases sitting between them. This CDR3 has 15 amino acids. The CDR3 nucleotides are TGTGCCAGCAGTTACTTCGGGGGGGGGTTCACTGAAGCTTTCTTT. Translating gives CASSYFGGGFTEAFF.

The chain uses TRBV9 and TRBJ2-5; D remains unclear. Germline loops: CDR1 SGDLS, CDR2 YYNGEE. Trimming took 4 bases from V and 3 from J, leaving 13 bases between them. This CDR3 comprises 14 residues. CDR3 amino acids: CASSLSNEEETQYF. The CDR3 DNA reads TGTGCCAGCAGCCTAAGCAATGAGGAAGAGACCCAGTACTTC.

The chain recombines TRBV4-1 with TRBJ2-5; 7 bases are shared with TRBD2. Germline V gene lookup returns CDR1 MGHRA and CDR2 YSYEKL. After removal of 1 base from V and 4 bases from J, the junction contained 0 bases not matched to a gene. This CDR3 has 13 residues. CDR3 sequence reads: CASSQAGGETQYF. The CDR3 nucleotides read TGCGCCAGCAGCCAAGCGGGGGGAGAGACCCAGTACTTC.

This clone was detected a few times. The chain recombines TRBV5-1 with TRBJ2-1; weak D call: TRBD2 (6 bases). Germline CDR1 and CDR2: SGHRS and YFSETQ. CDR3 size: 17 residues. V was cut by 0 bases and J by 8 bases, with 21 bases left in between. This CDR3 reads CASSLGWGTPLEDEQFF. In DNA form, the CDR3 reads TGCGCCAGCAGCTTGGGTTGGGGGACTCCGTTGGAGGATGAGCAGTTCTTC.

This clone was found a few times. The chain is built from TRBV21-1 and TRBJ2-3; the listed D gene, TRBD2, was not tested against the DNA. TRBV21-1 is recorded as a pseudogene. This CDR3 is 15 amino acids long. Written as DNA, the CDR3 is TGTGCCAGCAGCAAATGGACTCCCCTCACAGATACGCAGTATTTT. Translating it yields CASSKWTPLTDTQYF.

The V call is TRBV27, the J call TRBJ2-1; D not resolved. The CDR3 spans 11 residues. The germline V and J ends were trimmed by 4 bases and 8 bases, with 6 bases remaining between them. Looked up from germline, CDR1 is MNHEY and CDR2 is SMNVEV (reference sequence). In nucleotides, the CDR3 is TGTGCCAGCAGTTCCTTCCATGAGCAGTTCTTC. It codes for CASSSFHEQFF.